These T cell receptor beta chains were read from a single sample in a study of blood T cell repertoires in COVID-19. TCRdb keeps only in-frame clones here, not all; method: immunoSEQ multiplex PCR. The table shows roughly 150,000 clones, with approximately 84% occurring only once. Sequencing input: peripheral blood. The receptors shown here come from a woman of 80 years or more with COVID-19, enrolled during active disease. Each CDR3 is given with its conserved first and last residue. Fields, in order: clone size, J gene, V gene, D gene, CDR3 protein, CDR3 DNA. A D gene is named only where the DNA matches it firmly. Some rows have no size entry. The others give once, few or many, or a class for an expanded clone.

- | TRBJ2-7 | TRBV7-3 | - | CASSSDRNTQQYF | TGTGCCAGCAGCTCAGACAGGAATACGCAGCAGTACTTC
- | TRBJ1-4 | TRBV19 | TRBD1 | CASSLQGVNEKLFF | TGTGCCAGTTCCCTACAGGGGGTTAATGAAAAACTGTTTTTT
- | TRBJ2-7 | TRBV2 | TRBD2 | CASSWTSGRVYEQYF | TGTGCCAGCAGCTGGACTAGCGGGAGGGTCTACGAGCAGTACTTC
- | TRBJ2-7 | TRBV30 | - | CAWTGPPYEQYF | TGTGCCTGGACAGGGCCCCCCTACGAGCAGTACTTC
- | TRBJ2-6 | TRBV14 | TRBD1 | CASSRGQGVTNVLTF | TGTGCCAGCAGCCGGGGACAGGGAGTTACCAACGTCCTGACTTTC
- | TRBJ2-7 | TRBV7-9 | TRBD2 | CASSPQLAGGHEQYF | TGTGCCAGCAGCCCGCAACTAGCGGGAGGTCACGAGCAGTACTTC
- | TRBJ2-2 | TRBV21-1 | - | CASSKALSGSNTGELFF | TGTGCCAGCAGCAAAGCTCTAAGCGGGTCGAACACCGGGGAGCTGTTTTTT
- | TRBJ1-5 | TRBV3-1/TRBV3-2 | - | CASSQDAMTTRCFQPQHF | TGTGCCAGCAGCCAAGATGCAATGACCACTAGGTGTTTTCAGCCCCAGCATTTT
once | TRBJ2-1 | TRBV9 | TRBD2 | CASSVDGGRENEQFF | TGTGCCAGCAGCGTAGATGGCGGGAGGGAGAATGAGCAGTTCTTC
once | TRBJ2-7 | TRBV10-3 | - | CAISESTGIYEQYF | TGTGCCATCAGTGAGTCGACGGGAATCTACGAGCAGTACTTC
- | TRBJ2-3 | TRBV5-1 | - | CASSLGLGSAGDTQYF | TGCGCCAGCAGCTTGGGGCTGGGATCGGCGGGAGATACGCAGTATTTT
- | TRBJ2-1 | TRBV29-1 | TRBD1 | CSGTGGNYNEQFF | TGCAGCGGGACAGGGGGCAACTACAATGAGCAGTTCTTC
- | TRBJ2-2 | TRBV3-1/TRBV3-2 | - | CASSQDFPGNTGELFF | TGTGCCAGCAGCCAAGATTTTCCGGGAAACACCGGGGAGCTGTTTTTT
few | TRBJ1-1 | TRBV28 | TRBD1 | CASSLLPGGVMNTEAFF | TGTGCCAGCAGTTTACTCCCAGGGGGCGTAATGAACACTGAAGCTTTCTTT
once | TRBJ2-3 | TRBV19 | TRBD2 | CASSRLAGNTDTQYF | TGTGCCAGTAGTCGCCTAGCGGGGAACACAGATACGCAGTATTTT
few | TRBJ2-7 | TRBV6-2/TRBV6-3 | TRBD2 | CASSYSASGGAYEQYF | TGTGCCAGCAGTTACTCGGCTAGCGGGGGCGCCTACGAGCAGTACTTC
- | TRBJ2-3 | TRBV27 | TRBD2 | CASSLFTSGSGYTQYF | TGTGCCAGCAGTTTATTCACTAGCGGGAGCGGGTATACGCAGTATTTT
- | TRBJ2-7 | TRBV27 | - | CASSLSSVSYEQYF | TGTGCCAGCAGTTTATCATCCGTGTCCTACGAGCAGTACTTC
- | TRBJ1-6 | TRBV6-5 | - | CATKQGNYNSPLHF | TGTGCCACCAAACAGGGAAACTATAATTCACCCCTCCACTTT
- | TRBJ2-5 | TRBV4-3 | TRBD2 | CASSQATSAGETQYF | TGCGCCAGCAGCCAGGCGACTAGCGCGGGAGAGACCCAGTACTTC
once | TRBJ2-7 | TRBV4-1 | TRBD2 | CASSLTSGGIRSYEQYF | TGCGCCAGCAGCCTAACTAGCGGGGGGATTAGATCCTACGAGCAGTACTTC
- | TRBJ1-1 | TRBV28 | TRBD1 | CASSGQGRAEAFF | TGTGCCAGCAGTGGACAGGGGAGGGCTGAAGCTTTCTTT
- | TRBJ2-1 | TRBV7-3 | TRBD1 | CASSSPGQGVNEQFF | TGTGCCAGCAGCTCACCGGGACAGGGGGTGAATGAGCAGTTCTTC
- | TRBJ2-7 | TRBV5-1 | TRBD1 | CASSQYSRDRYSYEQYF | TGCGCCAGCAGCCAGTATTCCCGGGACAGGTATTCCTACGAGCAGTACTTC
- | TRBJ2-7 | TRBV3-1/TRBV3-2 | TRBD2 | CASSPRVAGVLTYEQYF | TGTGCCAGCAGCCCCCGGGTAGCGGGAGTCCTAACCTACGAGCAGTACTTC
few | TRBJ1-5 | TRBV10-1 | - | CASSDATNQPQHF | TGCGCCAGCAGTGACGCCACTAATCAGCCCCAGCATTTT
- | TRBJ1-5 | TRBV10-3 | TRBD1 | CAISGTGAGNQPQHF | TGTGCCATCAGTGGGACAGGGGCTGGCAATCAGCCCCAGCATTTT
- | TRBJ2-5 | TRBV5-8 | TRBD2 | CASSPERGGRETQYF | TGTGCCAGCAGCCCAGAGCGGGGGGGAAGAGAGACCCAGTACTTC
- | TRBJ2-7 | TRBV28 | - | CASSLLGSYEQYF | TGTGCCAGCAGTTTGCTAGGTTCCTACGAGCAGTACTTC
- | TRBJ2-7 | TRBV21-1 | - | CAGGVWEGRLAGGPRNYEQYF | TGTGCCGGCGGGGTCTGGGAAGGACGACTAGCGGGAGGGCCGAGGAACTACGAGCAGTACTTC
once | TRBJ2-7 | TRBV30 | TRBD1 | CAWSDGTAYEQYF | TGTGCCTGGAGTGACGGGACAGCCTACGAGCAGTACTTC
once | TRBJ2-5 | TRBV29-1 | TRBD1 | CSVSGDRDQETQYF | TGCAGCGTTTCGGGGGACAGGGACCAAGAGACCCAGTACTTC
few | TRBJ2-1 | TRBV28 | - | CASSYLDEQFF | TGTGCCAGCAGCTACCTAGATGAGCAGTTCTTC
- | TRBJ2-7 | TRBV11-2 | - | CASSPLGGRGPYYEQYF | TGTGCCAGCAGCCCCCTGGGGGGGCGGGGACCCTACTACGAGCAGTACTTC
- | TRBJ1-6 | TRBV7-2 | - | CASSSVGGYNSPLHF | TGTGCCAGCAGCTCCGTGGGGGGGTATAATTCACCCCTCCACTTT
- | TRBJ2-2 | TRBV5-1 | TRBD2 | CASSLLAGGTGELFF | TGCGCCAGCAGCCTCCTAGCGGGAGGGACCGGGGAGCTGTTTTTT